The 2 T cell receptor beta chains listed next were all sequenced from one sample in a study of blood T cell repertoires in COVID-19. Using immunoSEQ multiplex PCR, the repertoire was profiled, and TCRdb retains in-frame clones only, with some absent. In the table there are about 260,000 clones, 80% to 90% of which are singletons. Sequenced input: PBMCs or T cells enriched from blood (not recorded which). These receptor sequences come from a woman in her forties who had been exposed to COVID-19.

This clone was seen a handful of times. The V gene is TRBV4-3, the J gene TRBJ2-7; D is unclear. Trimming took off 4 bases at V and 6 bases at J, with 13 bases between the two ends. CDR3 length: 13 amino acids. Germline-derived CDR1 and CDR2 are LGHNA and YSLEER. The DNA of the CDR3 is TGCGCCAGCAGCCCACAAACCTCCGCCGAGCAGTACTTC. As protein: CASSPQTSAEQYF.

This sequence joins TRBV4-3 and TRBJ2-1, with a weak D call TRBD2 (6 bases). V was clipped by 0 bases and J by 3 bases, with 9 bases between them. The CDR3 runs 15 residues. Germline CDR1 LGHNA, CDR2 YSLEER. CDR3 protein: CASSQDPGDYNEQFF. For the CDR3, the DNA is TGCGCCAGCAGCCAAGACCCGGGAGACTACAATGAGCAGTTCTTC.